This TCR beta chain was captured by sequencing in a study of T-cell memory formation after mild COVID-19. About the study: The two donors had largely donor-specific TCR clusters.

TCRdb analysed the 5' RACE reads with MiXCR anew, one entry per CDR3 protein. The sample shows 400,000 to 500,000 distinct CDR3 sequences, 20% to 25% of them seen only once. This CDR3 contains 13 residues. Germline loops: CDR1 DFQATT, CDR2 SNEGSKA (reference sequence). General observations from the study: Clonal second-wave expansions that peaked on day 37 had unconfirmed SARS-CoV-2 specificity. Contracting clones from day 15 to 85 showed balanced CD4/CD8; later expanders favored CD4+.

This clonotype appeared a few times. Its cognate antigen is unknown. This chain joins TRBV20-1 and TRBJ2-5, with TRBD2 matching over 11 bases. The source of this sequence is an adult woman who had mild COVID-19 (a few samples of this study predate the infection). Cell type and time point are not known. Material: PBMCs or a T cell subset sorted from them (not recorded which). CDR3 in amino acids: CSGKTSGRETQYF. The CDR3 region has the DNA TGCAGCGGGAAAACTAGCGGGAGAGAGACCCAGTACTTC.